This TCR beta chain emerged from a study of CD8 T cells in Susac syndrome. The RNA input was about 0.5 to 1 ug, and it was reverse transcribed with random hexamers. TCRdb fed the immunoSEQ multiplex PCR reads into MiXCR, producing one record per CDR3 protein. The sample holds roughly 190,000 distinct CDR3 sequences, about 91% seen once. With 5 bases clipped from V and 4 bases from J, the junction kept 5 bases outside the gene matches. The CDR3 is 14 amino acids. Germline CDR1 SEHNR, CDR2 FQNEAQ (reference sequence). This chain joins TRBV7-9 and TRBJ2-5, with 9 bases aligning to TRBD1. The source material was CD4+ T cells from PBMCs. This clonotype was sampled from a human donor with Susac syndrome. Here the CDR3 reads CASSPGTGSETQYF. The CDR3 DNA is TGTGCCAGCAGCCCAGGGACAGGGTCAGAGACCCAGTACTTC.